The TCR beta chain described here comes from a study of blood T cells in healthy people across ages. Notes on the study in general: Donor CMV status, an unknown factor, possibly confounded changes in expanded clonotypes.

The V gene's germline CDR1 is ENHRY and CDR2 SYGVKD. CDR3 length: 16 residues. Primers used in a second PCR of about 7 to 12 cycles were a sample-barcoded 5' primer and a J-beta primer mix. TCRdb ran MiXCR on the 5' RACE reads and lists one entry per CDR3 protein. Of about 1,500,000 distinct CDR3 sequences in the sample, roughly 40% are singletons; the top ten hold around 8%. Researchers isolated at least 6.5 million PBMCs per sample. A word on this clonotype: Its antigen is unidentified. The junction does not match germline at one end; this may be a read error.

The chain uses TRBV10-3 and TRBJ2-5, with 10 positions matching TRBD2. The DNA end is more similar to TRBJ2-7, so the J call may be wrong. The sequence came from a woman between 18 and 29 years old in good health. The sample comprised blood. Here the CDR3 DNA reads TGTGTCATCAGTGAGTCGAGCGGGGGGGATCTAGACGAGCAGTACTTC. It encodes CVISESSGGDLDEQYF.